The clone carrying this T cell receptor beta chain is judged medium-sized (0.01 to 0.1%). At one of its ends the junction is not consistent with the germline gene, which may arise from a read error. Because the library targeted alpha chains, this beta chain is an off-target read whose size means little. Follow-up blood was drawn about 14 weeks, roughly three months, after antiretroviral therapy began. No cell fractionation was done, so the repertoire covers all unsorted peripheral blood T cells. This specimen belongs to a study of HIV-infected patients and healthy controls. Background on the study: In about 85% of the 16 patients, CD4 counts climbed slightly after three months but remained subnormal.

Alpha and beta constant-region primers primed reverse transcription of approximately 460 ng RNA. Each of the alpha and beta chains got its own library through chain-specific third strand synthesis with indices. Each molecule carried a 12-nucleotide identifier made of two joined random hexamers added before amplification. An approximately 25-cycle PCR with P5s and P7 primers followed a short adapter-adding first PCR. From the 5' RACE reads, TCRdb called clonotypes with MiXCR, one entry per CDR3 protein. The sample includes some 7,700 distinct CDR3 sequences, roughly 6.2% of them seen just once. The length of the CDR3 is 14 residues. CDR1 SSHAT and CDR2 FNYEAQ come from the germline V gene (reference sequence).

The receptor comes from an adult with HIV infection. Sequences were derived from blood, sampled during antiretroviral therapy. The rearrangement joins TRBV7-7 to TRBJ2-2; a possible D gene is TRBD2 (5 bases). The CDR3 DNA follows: TGTGCTAGCAGCTTAGCCCCGGGGTACGGGGAGCTGTTTTTT. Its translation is CASSLAPGYGELFF.